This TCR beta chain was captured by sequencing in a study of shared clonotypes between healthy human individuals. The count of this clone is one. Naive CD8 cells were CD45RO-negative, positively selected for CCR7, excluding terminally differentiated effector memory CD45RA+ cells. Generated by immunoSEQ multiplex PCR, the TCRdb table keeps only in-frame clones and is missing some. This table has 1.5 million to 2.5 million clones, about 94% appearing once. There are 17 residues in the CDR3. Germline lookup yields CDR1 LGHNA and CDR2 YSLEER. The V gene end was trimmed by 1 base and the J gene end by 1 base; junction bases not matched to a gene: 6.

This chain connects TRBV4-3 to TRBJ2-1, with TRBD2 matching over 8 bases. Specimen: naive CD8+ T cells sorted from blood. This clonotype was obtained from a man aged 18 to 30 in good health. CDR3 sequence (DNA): TGCGCCAGCAGCCAAGTTAACCAGCGGGAGTCCTACAATGAGCAGTTCTTC. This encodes CASSQVNQRESYNEQFF.